This TCR beta chain originates from a study of T cell changes during pregnancy in multiple sclerosis. This table comes from immunoSEQ multiplex PCR, and its TCRdb copy is limited to in-frame clones, with some not included. The sample shows 35,000 to 45,000 clones, 91% of them seen only once. CDR3 length equals 14 residues. V lost 2 bases, J lost 5 bases, and 10 bases lay in between. Germline assignment: CDR1 LGHNA and CDR2 YNFKEQ. This TCR was sampled from a female donor in good health, enrolled as a control in a pregnancy study. The input for sequencing was CD4+ T cells from peripheral blood mononuclear cells, taken in the second trimester of pregnancy. The rearrangement joins TRBV4-2 to TRBJ1-5, with D possibly matching TRBD1 (5 bases). The CDR3 sequence: CASSQLDSYQPQHF. DNA for the CDR3: TGTGCCAGCAGCCAACTAGACAGTTATCAGCCCCAGCATTTT.